The following is a T cell receptor beta chain sequence with its context. The source of the sample is a study of shared clonotypes between healthy human individuals. Per germline, CDR1 SGHVS and CDR2 FQNEAQ. The germline V and J ends were trimmed by 4 bases and 0 bases, with 4 bases remaining between them. The CDR3 loop spans 13 amino acids. Sequencing was performed with immunoSEQ multiplex PCR; in TCRdb, only in-frame clones are kept and a portion is missing. There are roughly 1,600,000 clones in the sample; 98% to 99% occur only once, and around 0.38% lies in the top ten. The sample comprised naive CD4+ T cells sorted from blood. Subset given: CD45RA+ positively selected. The source is a man aged 25-45 years in good health. The chain uses TRBV7-8 and TRBJ1-5, with no clear D. In DNA form, the CDR3 reads TGTGCCAGCAGCTCCCATAGCAATCAGCCCCAGCATTTT. Translated: CASSSHSNQPQHF.